Each of the 10 T cell receptor beta chains below was sequenced from the same sample in a study of blood T cell repertoires in COVID-19. TCRdb's copy holds only in-frame clones and misses some; the assay was immunoSEQ multiplex PCR. The sample has about 670,000 clones; around 90% are singletons. Material: peripheral blood. Receptor source: a woman between 18 and 30 years old with acute or convalescent COVID-19.

The chain recombines TRBV5-5 with TRBJ1-1; no clear D. CDR1 is SGHKS, CDR2 YYEKEE, per germline (reference sequence). The V end lost 2 bases, the J end lost 5 bases, and 13 bases lay between the germline ends. This CDR3 contains 14 residues. In DNA form, the CDR3 reads TGTGCCAGCAGCTTTAGCGGCCCCGAGACTGAAGCTTTCTTT. Residues: CASSFSGPETEAFF.

The CDR3 sequence: CASSKAKAREGYGYTF. The DNA of the CDR3 is TGTGCCAGCAGCAAAGCGAAGGCCCGTGAGGGCTATGGCTACACCTTC. The genes are TRBV21-1 and TRBJ1-2. TRBV21-1 constitutes a pseudogene. There are 16 residues in the CDR3.

This clone was seen once. The chain couples TRBV4-3 to TRBJ2-2, with D maybe TRBD1 (6 bases). Germline lookup yields CDR1 LGHNA and CDR2 YSLEER. The CDR3 has 16 amino acids. V was pared by 2 bases and J by 5 bases, with 15 bases between. The CDR3 is CASSQSRTVLTGELFF. The CDR3 DNA is TGCGCCAGCAGCCAATCACGGACAGTGTTGACCGGGGAGCTGTTTTTT.

This chain links TRBV5-6 with TRBJ1-1, with 8 bases fitting TRBD1. The CDR3 consists of 15 residues. V shed 4 bases and J 0 bases; nucleotides not matched to a gene: 5. In germline, CDR1 is SGHDT, CDR2 YYEEEE. Here the CDR3 DNA reads TGTGCCAGCAGCCCCGGGACAGGAATGAACACTGAAGCTTTCTTT. This gives the protein CASSPGTGMNTEAFF.

This sequence joins TRBV25-1 and TRBJ2-7; D remains ambiguous. The CDR3 length is 12 residues. Germline V gives CDR1 MGHDK, CDR2 SYGVNS. The V gene lost 3 bases and the J gene lost 4 bases, with 7 bases spanning the gap. The CDR3 sequence is CASSDSGYEQYF. The CDR3 DNA is TGTGCCAGCAGTGATTCCGGGTACGAGCAGTACTTC.

The chain uses TRBV2 and TRBJ1-3, with D possibly TRBD1 on 5 matching bases. The CDR3 is 13 amino acids. The V and J ends lost 6 bases and 7 bases respectively, with 13 bases between them. Germline assignment: CDR1 SNHLY and CDR2 FYNNEI. CDR3 nucleotides: TGTGCCAGCAGGCTGGACAACGGGAACACCATATATTTT. Protein: CASRLDNGNTIYF.

The rearrangement joins TRBV27 to TRBJ1-5; tentative D call: TRBD1 (5 bases). Trimming removed 4 bases at V and 5 bases at J, with 15 bases between. The V gene's germline CDR1 is MNHEY and CDR2 SMNVEV (reference sequence). The CDR3 totals 15 residues. In nucleotides, the CDR3 is TGTGCCAGCAGTTCTGGGGCAGGGACTTATCAGCCCCAGCATTTT. It codes for CASSSGAGTYQPQHF.

V and J are TRBV24-1 and TRBJ1-2, with 12 bases lining up with TRBD1. This CDR3 region has 15 residues. In germline, CDR1 is KGHDR, CDR2 SFDVKD. Trimming at V came to 2 bases and at J to 7 bases, leaving 4 bases not matched to a gene. CDR3 DNA: TGTGCCACCAGTGATTGGGACAGGGGGCCCTTTGGCTACACCTTC. Amino acid sequence: CATSDWDRGPFGYTF.

V usage is TRBV30 and J usage is TRBJ1-4; 7 bases line up with TRBD1. CDR1 and CDR2 from the germline V gene are GTSNPN and SVGIG (reference sequence). J gave up 5 bases and V 0 bases, and 6 bases lay outside the gene matches. The CDR3 loop spans 15 amino acids. The CDR3 spells CAWSVRQGGNEKLFF. Written as DNA, the CDR3 is TGTGCCTGGAGTGTTCGACAGGGCGGCAATGAAAAACTGTTTTTT. The variable domain in full, with the rest retrieved from reference TRBV30 and TRBJ1-4, is SQTIHQWPATLVQPVGSPLSLECTVEGTSNPNLYWYRQAAGRGLQLLFYSVGIGQISSEVPQNLSASRPQDRQFILSSKKLLLSDSGFYLCAWSVRQGGNEKLFFGSGTQLSVL.

CDR3 loop: CASSPAGTGGPNYGYTF. In nucleotides, the CDR3 is TGTGCCAGCAGCCCCGCCGGGACAGGGGGTCCTAACTATGGCTACACCTTC. The V call is TRBV5-4, the J call TRBJ1-2; 11 positions match TRBD1. V lost 4 bases and J lost 0; bases outside the gene matches: 8. CDR3 length equals 17 residues. CDR1 and CDR2 (germline): SGHNT, YYREEE (reference sequence).